This T cell receptor beta chain stems from a study of T cell changes during pregnancy in multiple sclerosis. The assay was immunoSEQ multiplex PCR, and TCRdb's table has in-frame clones only and misses some. The repertoire consists of 42,000 or so clones, with 70% to 90% occurring once and the leading ten covering 0.75% to 1%. V was shortened by 7 bases and J by 1 base, with 14 bases between the two germline ends. CDR1 and CDR2 from the germline V gene are WSHSY and SAAADI. The CDR3 loop spans 16 amino acids. This clone came up a few times. The origin of this receptor is a female donor with multiple sclerosis, enrolled in a pregnancy study. Specimen: CD4+ T cells from peripheral blood mononuclear cells, collected after pregnancy. The genes are TRBV10-2 and TRBJ1-6; TRBD1 might be the D (5 bases). The CDR3 sequence is CASTPGWGSYNSPLHF. The CDR3 DNA follows: TGCGCCAGCACCCCAGGGTGGGGATCCTATAATTCACCCCTCCACTTT.